Described below is a single T cell receptor (beta chain) sequence and its context. It has no known antigen specificity. Base qualities were left out, and no much larger clone turns up one base away. Collaborating institutions collected whole blood in K2EDTA tubes following their own protocols. For TCRbeta analysis, collaborators shipped samples as frozen whole blood, isolated PBMCs, or DNA extracted from either of those sample types. CDR1 is given as SEHNR and CDR2 as FQNEAQ, both from the germline V gene (reference sequence). Measured from the cysteine to the phenylalanine, the CDR3 is 15 residues long. CDR3 DNA is the only sequence kept; it has 45 bases, read in frame from the first base. V and J lose 1 base and 4 bases, and a span of 14 bases separates them. TCRbeta CDR3 regions were amplified from genomic DNA by means of the immunoSEQ Assay, a bias-controlled multiplex PCR. The published analysis was carried out like this. The number of nucleated cells in each sample was estimated by amplification of reference gene primers within the assay. To quantify the absolute abundance of each unique TCRbeta CDR3 rearrangement, sequence reads were collapsed and filtered. For each sample, productive Simpson clonality was calculated as the square root of Simpson's diversity index over productive rearrangements. TCRdb provides this immuneACCESS table in a form limited to in-frame rearrangements. Some clones are lacking; in checked studies, under half of them reflect an unresolved V gene, and why the rest are absent is not known. V and J calls and clone size come straight from that table; D and trimming were deduced from the DNA. Across this sample there are a few hundred thousand clones, with around 83% seen only once. The ten top clones hold roughly 4% of the sample.

This specimen belongs to a study of blood T cell repertoires in COVID-19 (dated by TCRdb to about 2020). Notes on the research overall: Samples from collaborators originated in the United States, Italy and Spain and spanned both the acute and convalescent phases of COVID-19. Where available, HLA class I and class II types were taken from metadata supplied by the sample provider and were not determined by assay-based typing. The repertoires were released in a freely available public database intended as a resource for research on the immune response to SARS-CoV-2. Samples were obtained from the ongoing ImmuneRACE study (first 160 participants) and from approximately 1,200 subjects provided by 6 global collaborators. Nearly every sample came with metadata listing a de-identified subject ID, COVID-19 status, age in years and sex. The dataset comprised deeply sampled blood TCRbeta repertoires from subjects exposed to, actively infected with, or recovered from COVID-19. The material from the prospective study consisted of cDNA or gDNA derived from T cells, B-cell-depleted T cells, or PBMCs.

Broad study findings and their caveats: The quantity of clinical and demographic metadata differed by source and by participant and was supplied without curation.

Recombination connected TRBV7-9 to TRBJ2-7; TRBD1 is a weak D gene call, 7 bases matching. The origin of this receptor is a young man with active or convalescent COVID-19. The sequencing sample was made of peripheral blood. CDR3 loop: CASSLVQGGRYEQYF. The DNA is as follows: TGTGCCAGCAGCTTAGTTCAGGGGGGCCGGTACGAGCAGTACTTC.